This record concerns one T cell receptor beta chain sequence. Its cognate antigen is unknown. The source of the sample is a study of CD8 T cells in ankylosing spondylitis. Making use of molecular barcodes, quantitative 5'-RACE generated TCR beta libraries. MiXCR, applied by TCRdb to the 5' RACE reads, yields one record per CDR3 protein. Of about 160,000 distinct CDR3 sequences listed, approximately 44% were seen once; the top ten hold about 16%. General study findings and limits: Reported data indicate significant enrichment of disease-linked clones within matched ankylosing spondylitis synovial fluid. In ankylosing spondylitis blood, a motif of seven or eight highly homologous TCR beta variants appeared characteristic.

CDR3 length: 15 amino acids. Trimming removed 3 bases from V and 9 bases from J; junction bases left unmatched: 9. The germline CDR1 and CDR2 sequences are SGDLS and YYNGEE. The rearrangement uses TRBV9 and TRBJ1-6, with TRBD1 identical over 7 bases. Sequenced input: synovial fluid, either unsorted or a sorted T cell fraction (not recorded which). The sequence came from a male donor with ankylosing spondylitis. This CDR3 reads CASSDETGRRSPLHF. CDR3 nucleotide sequence: TGTGCCAGCAGCGACGAGACAGGGCGGCGTTCACCCCTCCACTTT.